Listed here are 20 T cell receptor beta chains from one sample, sequenced in a study of blood T cell repertoires in COVID-19. Sequencing used immunoSEQ multiplex PCR; TCRdb keeps in-frame clones, though not all of them. This sample has about 15,000 clones; roughly nine tenths occur once, and the top ten carry under 3%. Sequencing was done on a sample of peripheral blood. The origin of the receptors is a human donor in a cohort sampled during active COVID-19.

The chain couples TRBV2 to TRBJ1-5; 7 bases match TRBD1. V lost 7 bases to trimming and J lost 3 bases; unmatched junction nucleotides: 3. There are 13 residues in the CDR3. CDR1 is SNHLY, CDR2 FYNNEI, per germline. CDR3 in amino acids: CASKTGVNQPQHF. The CDR3 nucleotides are TGTGCCAGCAAAACAGGGGTCAATCAGCCCCAGCATTTT. Combining the CDR3 with reference TRBV2 and TRBJ1-5 gives the whole variable domain EPEVTQTPSHQVTQMGQEVILRCVPISNHLYFYWYRQILGQKVEFLVSFYNNEISEKSEIFDDQFSVERPDGSNFTLKIRSTKLEDSAMYFCASKTGVNQPQHFGDGTRLSIL.

This sequence joins TRBV9 and TRBJ1-5; the D gene is possibly TRBD1 (5 bases). CDR3 length: 13 amino acids. V dropped 4 bases and J dropped 9 bases, with 14 bases sitting between them. CDR1 is SGDLS and CDR2 is YYNGEE in the germline V gene. The CDR3 sequence: CASSPDQGPPQHF. DNA of the CDR3: TGTGCCAGCAGCCCAGACCAGGGTCCGCCCCAGCATTTT.

The genes are TRBV5-5 and TRBJ1-2, with 8 positions matching TRBD1. The CDR3 loop spans 13 amino acids. Unmatched junction bases numbered 7, after V lost 4 bases and J lost 8 bases. Germline loops: CDR1 SGHKS, CDR2 YYEKEE (reference sequence). The CDR3, as DNA: TGTGCCAGCAGCCTAATGACAGGGGAGGGCTACACCTTC. Protein: CASSLMTGEGYTF.

The rearrangement links TRBV19 to TRBJ2-3, with D possibly TRBD2 on 6 matching bases. V lost 1 base, J lost 5 bases, and 10 bases lay in between. CDR3 length: 14 residues. Germline CDR1 and CDR2: LNHDA and SQIVND (reference sequence). The CDR3 region has the DNA TGTGCCAGTAGTATAGGGGGTAGCGGAGATACGCAGTATTTT. Amino acids: CASSIGGSGDTQYF.

The V gene is TRBV18, the J gene TRBJ2-5, with TRBD2 matching over 10 bases. Unmatched junction bases numbered 8, after V lost 2 bases and J lost 5 bases. The CDR3 is 16 amino acids. CDR1 is KGHSH, CDR2 LQKENI, per germline. CDR3 residues: CASSPWVASGSETQYF. In DNA, the CDR3 is TGTGCCAGCTCACCATGGGTGGCTAGCGGGAGTGAGACCCAGTACTTC. The whole variable domain, remainder taken from reference TRBV18 and TRBJ2-5, is NAGVMQNPRHLVRRRGQEARLRCSPMKGHSHVYWYRQLPEEGLKFMVYLQKENIIDESGMPKERFSAEFPKEGPSILRIQQVVRGDSAAYFCASSPWVASGSETQYFGPGTRLLVL.

CDR3 in DNA: TGTGCCAGCAAAGCGACAGTGCTCAGGACCCAGCATTTT. This gives the protein CASKATVLRTQHF. This chain joins TRBV2 and TRBJ1-5; D possibly corresponds to TRBD1 (5 bases). Germline V gene lookup returns CDR1 SNHLY and CDR2 FYNNEI. The V and J ends lost 7 bases and 11 bases respectively, with 18 bases between them. This CDR3 spans 13 amino acids.

This clone was picked up a small number of times. The J gene is TRBJ2-5, the V gene TRBV18; D is perhaps TRBD1 (5 bases). CDR1 and CDR2 (germline): KGHSH, LQKENI. This CDR3 has 16 residues. V was clipped by 0 bases and J by 0 bases, with 11 bases between them. The CDR3 DNA reads TGTGCCAGCTCACCACCTGTAAAGACAGACCAAGAGACCCAGTACTTC. This sequence encodes CASSPPVKTDQETQYF.

This clone was seen a single time. This sequence joins TRBV6-2 or TRBV6-3 and TRBJ2-7; D unresolved. The CDR3 has 14 residues. V shed 4 bases and J shed 2 bases, with 12 bases lying between them. Germline V gives CDR1 MNHEY, CDR2 SVGEGT. Here the CDR3 reads CASSFTAPTYEQYF. CDR3 bases: TGTGCCAGCAGTTTTACAGCCCCAACCTACGAGCAGTACTTC.

The chain couples TRBV19 to TRBJ1-1; D might be TRBD1 (5 bases). Trimming removed 3 bases at V and 0 bases at J, with 8 bases between. Germline V gene lookup returns CDR1 LNHDA and CDR2 SQIVND (reference sequence). The CDR3 runs 14 residues. CDR3 DNA sequence: TGTGCCAGTAGTATGCGGGGGGTGAACACTGAAGCTTTCTTT. As protein: CASSMRGVNTEAFF.

The J gene is TRBJ1-1, the V gene TRBV25-1; no clear D gene. The CDR3 is 13 residues long. Germline V gene sequence: CDR1 MGHDK, CDR2 SYGVNS. V lost 4 bases and J 3 bases, leaving 9 bases between the germline ends. The CDR3 loop is CASSGVGHTEAFF. CDR3 bases: TGTGCCAGCAGTGGTGTGGGCCACACTGAAGCTTTCTTT.

The CDR3 DNA reads TGTGCCAGCAGTGCACCATTGGGGCGAGTGGACAATGAGCAGTTCTTC. Residues: CASSAPLGRVDNEQFF. The J gene is TRBJ2-1, the V gene TRBV6-2 or TRBV6-3; D perhaps matches TRBD1 (5 bases). This CDR3 has 16 residues. V lost 5 bases to trimming and J lost 5 bases, with 19 bases between them. Per the germline V gene, CDR1 is MNHEY and CDR2 is SVGEGT.

CDR3 DNA: TGTGCCAGCTCACCACCGACTAGCGGGGTGGGGGAGCAGTACTTC. Its translation is CASSPPTSGVGEQYF. V usage is TRBV18 and J usage is TRBJ2-7, with 11 bases that match TRBD2. The V and J ends lost 0 bases and 7 bases, in that order; junction bases with no gene match: 5. The CDR3 extends over 15 amino acids. Looked up from germline, CDR1 is KGHSH and CDR2 is LQKENI.

This clone was seen only once. The J gene is TRBJ2-7, the V gene TRBV2; D is possibly TRBD1 (6 bases). Looked up from germline, CDR1 is SNHLY and CDR2 is FYNNEI. The CDR3 totals 15 residues. Trimming cost V 4 bases and J 0 bases, with 13 bases left between them. CDR3 in DNA: TGTGCCAGCAGTGCTCGGACAGACCACTCCTACGAGCAGTACTTC. It translates to CASSARTDHSYEQYF. The full variable domain, completed using reference TRBV2 and TRBJ2-7, is EPEVTQTPSHQVTQMGQEVILRCVPISNHLYFYWYRQILGQKVEFLVSFYNNEISEKSEIFDDQFSVERPDGSNFTLKIRSTKLEDSAMYFCASSARTDHSYEQYFGPGTRLTVT.

V usage is TRBV30 and J usage is TRBJ1-4; possibly TRBD1 for D (5 bases). The CDR3 has 13 amino acids. V lost 1 base to trimming and J lost 7 bases, with 10 bases between them. CDR1 is GTSNPN and CDR2 is SVGIG in the germline V gene (reference sequence). CDR3 sequence (DNA): TGTGCCTGGAGTGGCTTCAGGGCTGAAAAACTGTTTTTT. Translated, it gives CAWSGFRAEKLFF.

This chain uses TRBV12-5 with TRBJ1-1, with D unresolved. Germline assignment: CDR1 LGHNT and CDR2 FRNRAP. This CDR3 is built from 14 residues. The V and J ends lost 5 bases and 1 base respectively, with 11 bases between them. CDR3 sequence reads: CASGPGIANTEAFF. The DNA of the CDR3 is TGTGCTAGTGGTCCCGGGATCGCGAACACTGAAGCTTTCTTT.

The genes are TRBV24-1 and TRBJ1-2, with D tentatively TRBD1 (5 bases). The CDR3 is made up of 13 amino acids. The V end lost 7 bases, the J end lost 4 bases, and 12 bases lay between the germline ends. The germline V gene encodes CDR1 KGHDR and CDR2 SFDVKD. The CDR3 sequence: CATREGEGYGYTF. The DNA for the CDR3 is TGTGCCACCAGGGAAGGGGAGGGCTATGGCTACACCTTC.

This clone has just one count. The J gene is TRBJ1-6, the V gene TRBV5-1; tentative D call: TRBD1 (6 bases). Germline-derived CDR1 and CDR2 are SGHRS and YFSETQ. The ends were cut back, 1 base at V and 7 bases at J, with 12 bases in the middle. The CDR3 is made up of 15 amino acids. The chain's CDR3 is CASSLQAGENSPLHF. CDR3 nucleotides: TGCGCCAGCAGCTTGCAGGCAGGGGAAAATTCACCCCTCCACTTT.

This clone was seen just once. This rearrangement joins TRBV5-1 to TRBJ2-5; 9 bases line up with TRBD1. V was clipped by 4 bases and J by 0 bases; unmatched bases: 4. This CDR3 comprises 15 residues. CDR1 and CDR2 (germline): SGHRS, YFSETQ. The CDR3 DNA is TGCGCCAGCAGCATGGGACAGGGCTACCAAGAGACCCAGTACTTC. It codes for CASSMGQGYQETQYF.

This chain uses TRBV5-8 with TRBJ1-1; D call uncertain. The CDR3 contains 15 residues. The V gene's germline CDR1 is SGHTS and CDR2 YDEGEE. Deletions cut 2 bases from V and 6 bases from J, with 17 bases between. The CDR3 sequence: CASSFSGLGGAEAFF. As DNA, the CDR3 is TGTGCCAGCAGCTTCTCTGGCCTTGGCGGCGCTGAAGCTTTCTTT.

This chain links TRBV9 with TRBJ1-2, with D maybe TRBD1 (5 bases). The CDR3 is made up of 16 amino acids. From germline, CDR1 is SGDLS and CDR2 YYNGEE. V dropped 0 bases and J dropped 5 bases, with 17 bases sitting between them. The chain's CDR3 is CASSVGGGWGPYGYTF. The CDR3 coding sequence is TGTGCCAGCAGCGTAGGGGGCGGATGGGGTCCTTATGGCTACACCTTC.